Listed below are T cell receptor beta chains from one sample, sequenced in a study of Ad26.COV2.S vaccination and SARS-CoV-2 variants. TCRdb keeps only in-frame clones here, not all; method: immunoSEQ multiplex PCR. The data show approximately 97,000 clones, with less than 85% seen just once and about 18% held by the top ten. The sequencing here drew on peripheral blood, taken after recovery from COVID-19. The receptor source for this set is a human donor who had recovered from COVID-19. Each CDR3 is given with its conserved first and last residue. Fields, in order: J gene, V gene, D gene, clone size, CDR3 DNA, CDR3 protein. D genes are given only for firm matches. Clone size is shown for a subset of rows, as once, few, many or a class of expanded clone.

>TRBJ1-2|TRBV4-1|TRBD1|-
TGCGCCAGCAGCCAAGAGGGACAGGGGGCGGCTAACTATGGCTACACCTTC
CASSQEGQGAANYGYTF
>TRBJ1-2|TRBV2|-|-
TGTGCCAGCAGTGGAAGGGGAAATCAAAACTATGGCTACACCTTC
CASSGRGNQNYGYTF
>TRBJ1-5|TRBV6-5|-|few
TGTGCCAGCAGTTACAATTCGGGGCCTGATCAGCCCCAGCATTTT
CASSYNSGPDQPQHF
>TRBJ1-1|TRBV7-2|-|few
TGTGCCAGCAGCCGAATCGACGAAGCTTTCTTT
CASSRIDEAFF
>TRBJ1-4|TRBV7-6|TRBD1|-
TGTGCCAGCAGCTTAGCGCCGGACAGGGGGCGTGAAAAACTGTTTTTT
CASSLAPDRGREKLFF
>TRBJ1-2|TRBV3-1/TRBV3-2|-|once
TGTGCCAGCAGCCAAGGGAGCAGGGTTTCTGGCTACACCTTC
CASSQGSRVSGYTF
>TRBJ1-2|TRBV10-3|-|-
TGTGCCATCAGTGAAGGCGTAACACGGGATGGCTACACCTTC
CAISEGVTRDGYTF
>TRBJ1-1|TRBV28|-|-
TGTGCCAGCAGTCGAGGGGGGGATGGCACTGAAGCTTTCTTT
CASSRGGDGTEAFF
>TRBJ2-1|TRBV7-3|TRBD1|once
TGTGCCAGCAGCCCCGGTAGACAGGGGTTGGCAAGAGGAGGTCGCAATGAGCAGTTCTTC
CASSPGRQGLARGGRNEQFF
>TRBJ2-5|TRBV12-5|-|-
TGTGCTAGTCAAAGGCAGGGTGGCCAAGAGACCCAGTACTTC
CASQRQGGQETQYF
>TRBJ2-7|TRBV29-1|-|-
TGCAGCGTTGAAAGAGGTTCGGACTCCTACGAGCAGTACTTC
CSVERGSDSYEQYF
>TRBJ2-3|TRBV6-6|TRBD2|-
TGTGCCAGCAGTTACTTCGGCGGGGGGTACACAGATACGCAGTATTTT
CASSYFGGGYTDTQYF
>TRBJ2-1|TRBV28|-|-
TGTGCCAGCAGTAGAAGAGGGACCTACAATGAGCAGTTCTTC
CASSRRGTYNEQFF
>TRBJ2-7|TRBV7-2|TRBD1|-
TGTGCCAGCAGCTTGCGGGACAGGGCAGCCGAGCAGTACTTC
CASSLRDRAAEQYF
>TRBJ2-5|TRBV5-1|TRBD1|few
TGCGCCAGCAGCTTGATGACAGGGATGGAGACCCAGTACTTC
CASSLMTGMETQYF
>TRBJ1-2|TRBV4-3|-|-
TGCGCCAGCAGCCAAGATCTAAGCGGCTATGGCTACACCTTC
CASSQDLSGYGYTF
>TRBJ2-3|TRBV7-9|TRBD1|-
TGTGCCAGCAGCCCTACAGGGGCCACAGATACGCAGTATTTT
CASSPTGATDTQYF
>TRBJ1-5|TRBV6-5|-|-
TGTGCCAGCACTTCAATTCACGGTCAGCCCCAGCATTTT
CASTSIHGQPQHF
>TRBJ1-2|TRBV30|-|-
TGTGCCTGGAGTGAACCGGAGGTCTACGGCTACACCTTC
CAWSEPEVYGYTF
>TRBJ1-1|TRBV7-9|-|-
TGTGCCAGCAGCCGATCCGGGACAAGGGGCACTGAAGCTTTCTTT
CASSRSGTRGTEAFF
>TRBJ2-3|TRBV4-3|-|-
TGCGCCAGCAGCCACCGCCGAAAAGATACGCAGTATTTT
CASSHRRKDTQYF
>TRBJ2-4|TRBV6-1|TRBD1|-
TGTGCCAGCAGTGGAGGACAGGGACTAGCCAAAAACATTCAGTACTTC
CASSGGQGLAKNIQYF
>TRBJ2-7|TRBV7-3|TRBD2|-
TGTGCCAGCAGCCCCCTAGCGGGGGCTTTCTACGAGCAGTACTTC
CASSPLAGAFYEQYF
>TRBJ1-2|TRBV10-1|-|-
TGCGCCAGCAGTGATAGTCTCGGCTATGGCTACACCTTC
CASSDSLGYGYTF
>TRBJ2-7|TRBV4-1|-|-
TGCGCCAGCAGCCAAATCCAGGGTACCGACGAGCAGTACTTC
CASSQIQGTDEQYF
>TRBJ2-1|TRBV7-9|-|-
TGTGCCAGCAGCTTAACCCAGGCAGGCGACAATGAGCAGTTCTTC
CASSLTQAGDNEQFF
>TRBJ1-4|TRBV3-1/TRBV3-2|-|-
TGTGCCAGCAGCCCCCGTGGGGGGGGCGCTAATGAAAAACTGTTTTTT
CASSPRGGGANEKLFF
>TRBJ1-3|TRBV24-1|-|-
TGTGCCACTAGCGACAGCCTCGACACCATATATTTT
CATSDSLDTIYF
>TRBJ2-1|TRBV27|TRBD2|-
TGTGCCAGCAGTTTATCAAGCGGGGGGGCCAATGAGCAGTTCTTC
CASSLSSGGANEQFF
>TRBJ2-2|TRBV6-5|-|-
TGTGCCAGTACACGGACGGCGAACACCGGGGAGCTGTTTTTT
CASTRTANTGELFF
>TRBJ1-6|TRBV10-3|-|-
TGTGCCATCAGTGAGGGGGGAGAGACCTATAATTCACCCCTCCACTTT
CAISEGGETYNSPLHF
>TRBJ2-1|TRBV5-1|TRBD1|few
TGCGCCAGCAGCTTGTTGACAGGGGAGGAAGGGGGAAAGCAGTTCTTC
CASSLLTGEEGGKQFF
>TRBJ2-1|TRBV5-1|TRBD2|-
TGCGCCAGCAGCACCGGGACTAGTCAAGACAATGAGCAGTTCTTC
CASSTGTSQDNEQFF
>TRBJ2-3|TRBV7-2|TRBD2|-
TGTGCCAGCAGCTTGGGACTAGCGGGAGATACGCAGTATTTT
CASSLGLAGDTQYF
>TRBJ1-4|TRBV2|-|-
TGTGCCAGCAGGGTCGGGGGGTCTAATGAAAAACTGTTTTTT
CASRVGGSNEKLFF
>TRBJ1-2|TRBV28|TRBD1|-
TGTGCCAGCAGAACGGGACAGGGCTATGGCTACACCTTC
CASRTGQGYGYTF
>TRBJ1-6|TRBV28|TRBD1|-
TGTGCCATCTCAGGGGGCGCGAGTTCACCCCTCCACTTT
CAISGGASSPLHF
>TRBJ2-5|TRBV5-4|-|once
TGTGCCAGCAGCTTAAGGGGCGGACAGGAGGGAGAGACCCAGTACTTC
CASSLRGGQEGETQYF
>TRBJ2-7|TRBV2|-|-
TGTGCCAGCAGCCCGCCCTCAATTTTAGAAGGCGAGCAGTACTTC
CASSPPSILEGEQYF
>TRBJ2-1|TRBV11-2|TRBD2|-
TGTGCCAGCAGCTTAGCGGGGGGGCCAGTCGATGAGCAGTTCTTC
CASSLAGGPVDEQFF
>TRBJ1-1|TRBV19|-|-
TGTGCCAGTTGTTATACGAAGAACACTGAAGCTTTCTTT
CASCYTKNTEAFF
>TRBJ2-7|TRBV2|-|-
TGTGCCAGCAAGTCTTTTAGGAGTCCCTACGAGCAGTACTTC
CASKSFRSPYEQYF
>TRBJ1-1|TRBV5-1|-|-
TGCGCCAGCAGCTGGAACTCGGAAAATGAAGCTTTCTTT
CASSWNSENEAFF
>TRBJ1-2|TRBV28|TRBD1|-
TGTGCCAGCAGTCCATCGGGACAGGGACACTATGGCTACACCTTC
CASSPSGQGHYGYTF
>TRBJ2-5|TRBV4-3|-|-
TGCGCCAGCAGCCCGGGACTTGCTGAAGAGACCCAGTACTTC
CASSPGLAEETQYF
>TRBJ1-6|TRBV10-3|-|-
TGTGCCATCAGCCGGGGGGAGGGGAGGTCACCCCTCCACTTT
CAISRGEGRSPLHF